A selection of T cell receptor beta chains follows, all from one sample in a study of Graves' ophthalmopathy and Graves' hyperthyroidism. TCRdb analysed the multiplex PCR reads with MiXCR anew, one entry per CDR3 protein. In the table there are roughly 500,000 distinct CDR3 sequences, around 14% of which are singletons. Sequenced material: blood. These receptors all stem from a woman aged 25 to 39 with Graves' ophthalmopathy. CDR3s include the opening cysteine and the closing phenylalanine or tryptophan. Each record gives: V gene, J gene, D gene, clone size, CDR3 protein, CDR3 DNA. D genes are given only for firm matches. The size field is filled for only some rows; it gives once, few, many or a size class.

TRBV6-4	TRBJ1-5	-	-	CASRLDSNQPQHF	TGTGCCAGCAGACTTGACAGCAATCAGCCCCAGCATTTT
TRBV6-5	TRBJ1-1	-	many	CASSRKSGGEAFF	TGTGCCAGCAGCCGAAAGTCTGGGGGAGAAGCTTTCTTT
TRBV6-1	TRBJ2-2	TRBD2	-	CASSAHSGAGGLGGELFF	TGTGCCAGCAGTGCCCACTCTGGAGCGGGAGGCCTCGGCGGGGAGCTGTTTTTT
TRBV20-1	TRBJ2-7	TRBD2	many	CSATPTSGNEQYF	TGCAGTGCTACCCCGACTAGCGGGAACGAGCAGTACTTC
TRBV20-1	TRBJ1-5	-	many	CSARELQPQHF	TGCAGTGCTAGGGAGCTTCAGCCCCAGCATTTT
TRBV3-1	TRBJ2-2	TRBD2	-	CASSHKGLASGELFF	TGTGCCAGCAGCCACAAAGGACTAGCGTCCGGGGAGCTGTTTTTT
TRBV25-1	TRBJ2-2	TRBD2	-	CASGSGRITGELFF	TGTGCCAGCGGTAGCGGGAGGATCACCGGGGAGCTGTTTTTT
TRBV19	TRBJ2-7	-	few	CASSIWQAKYEQYF	TGTGCCAGTAGTATCTGGCAGGCCAAATACGAGCAGTACTTC
TRBV4-1	TRBJ2-7	-	-	CASSRQVFGSYEQYF	TGCGCCAGCAGCCGACAGGTTTTCGGGTCGTACGAGCAGTACTTC
TRBV5-1	TRBJ2-5	-	many	CASSPDILETQYF	TGCGCCAGCAGTCCCGACATACTCGAGACCCAGTACTTC
TRBV6-1	TRBJ2-7	TRBD1	many	CASSRRDRASYEQYF	TGTGCCAGCAGCCGTCGGGACAGGGCCTCCTACGAGCAGTACTTC
TRBV10-3	TRBJ2-7	-	few	CAISGGQRSSYEQYF	TGTGCCATCAGTGGCGGACAGAGGAGCTCCTACGAGCAGTACTTC
TRBV27	TRBJ1-6	-	many	CASSPLTEDNSPLHF	TGTGCCAGCAGTCCGTTGACAGAGGATAATTCACCCCTCCACTTT
TRBV19	TRBJ1-5	-	-	CASRKHSNQPQHF	TGTGCCAGTAGGAAACATAGCAATCAGCCCCAGCATTTT
TRBV12-3/TRBV12-4	TRBJ2-7	-	many	CASRARGQTTYEQYF	TGTGCCAGCAGGGCCCGCGGACAGACGACCTACGAGCAGTACTTC
TRBV20-1	TRBJ1-1	TRBD1	many	CSARRTGGRNTEAFF	TGCAGTGCTAGAAGGACAGGGGGACGGAACACTGAAGCTTTCTTT
TRBV6-5	TRBJ1-2	-	-	CASSYSGGSPLNYGYTF	TGTGCCAGCAGTTACTCGGGCGGATCACCCCTTAACTATGGCTACACCTTC
TRBV27	TRBJ1-6	TRBD1	-	CASRGTGWSSHLHF	TGTGCCAGCAGGGGGACAGGGTGGAGTTCACACCTCCACTTT
TRBV28	TRBJ1-1	-	many	CASSLWGPGRNTEAFF	TGTGCCAGCAGTTTATGGGGCCCAGGGAGGAACACTGAAGCTTTCTTT
TRBV3-1	TRBJ1-1	-	-	CASSQTSPGGVEAFF	TGTGCCAGCAGCCAAACCTCACCCGGGGGAGTGGAAGCTTTCTTT
TRBV12-3/TRBV12-4	TRBJ2-7	TRBD2	many	CASSFELAGGYEQYF	TGTGCCAGCAGTTTCGAATTAGCGGGGGGCTACGAGCAGTACTTC
TRBV3-1	TRBJ1-5	-	-	CASSQGGGPQHF	TGTGCCAGCAGCCAAGGGGGGGGGCCCCAGCATTTT
TRBV6-4	TRBJ1-1	TRBD1	many	CASSNGTGGGPLGNTEAFF	TGTGCCAGCAGCAACGGGACAGGGGGCGGACCGTTGGGGAACACTGAAGCTTTCTTT
TRBV20-1	TRBJ1-6	-	many	CSARDLQGGNSPLHF	TGCAGTGCTAGAGATCTTCAGGGCGGTAATTCACCCCTCCACTTT
TRBV12-3/TRBV12-4	TRBJ1-2	TRBD1	many	CASSLRLTGAYGYTF	TGTGCCAGCAGTTTACGGTTAACAGGGGCCTATGGCTACACCTTC
TRBV3-1	TRBJ2-7	TRBD1	-	CASSQTGQGYEQYF	TGTGCCAGCAGCCAGACGGGACAGGGTTACGAGCAGTACTTC
TRBV6-1	TRBJ1-5	-	many	CASSEDRWDQPQHF	TGTGCCAGCAGTGAAGACAGGTGGGATCAGCCCCAGCATTTT
TRBV28	TRBJ1-2	TRBD1	many	CASSSLRGRGYGYTF	TGTGCCAGCAGTTCTCTCAGGGGGCGAGGCTATGGCTACACCTTC
TRBV28	TRBJ1-2	-	many	CAIRREGLHYGYTF	TGTGCCATCCGTCGTGAGGGCCTACACTATGGCTACACCTTC
TRBV19	TRBJ1-5	TRBD1	-	CASSPFLGQSKKGNQPQHF	TGTGCCAGTAGTCCGTTTTTGGGACAGTCGAAAAAGGGCAATCAGCCCCAGCATTTT
TRBV5-1	TRBJ1-2	-	many	CASSLAGGAAGYTF	TGCGCCAGCAGCTTGGCGGGGGGCGCAGCCGGCTACACCTTC